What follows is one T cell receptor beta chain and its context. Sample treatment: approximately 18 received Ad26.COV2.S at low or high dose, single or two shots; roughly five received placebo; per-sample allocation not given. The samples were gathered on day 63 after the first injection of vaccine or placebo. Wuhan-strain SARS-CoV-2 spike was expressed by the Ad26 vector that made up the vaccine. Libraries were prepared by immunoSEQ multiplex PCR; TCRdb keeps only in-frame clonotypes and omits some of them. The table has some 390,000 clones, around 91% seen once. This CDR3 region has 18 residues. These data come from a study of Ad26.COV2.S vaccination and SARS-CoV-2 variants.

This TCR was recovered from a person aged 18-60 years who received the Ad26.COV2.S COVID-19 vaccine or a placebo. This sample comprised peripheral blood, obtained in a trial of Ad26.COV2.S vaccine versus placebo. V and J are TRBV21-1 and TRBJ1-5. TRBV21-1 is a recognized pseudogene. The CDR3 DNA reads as TGTGCCAGCAGCAAAGCGCTTTCTGCGTTGGGGAGCAATCAGCCCCAGCATTTT. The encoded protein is CASSKALSALGSNQPQHF.